Each of the 10 T cell receptor beta chains below was sequenced from the same sample in a study of T cells in narcolepsy. The protocol was immunoSEQ multiplex PCR, while the TCRdb copy is restricted to in-frame clones and leaves out a portion. The sample lists about 35,000 clones, 65% to 85% seen once, with more than 1% in the top ten. Sequenced input: memory (CD45RA-) CD4+ T cells from blood. These receptors came from a human donor in good health.

J is TRBJ2-1 and V is TRBV6-5; D could derive from TRBD1 or TRBD2 (5 bases each). Germline V gene sequence: CDR1 MNHEY, CDR2 SVGAGI. V was pared by 10 bases and J by 5 bases, with 12 bases between. The CDR3 runs 12 residues. This chain's CDR3 is CANRGVNNEQFF. The DNA for the CDR3 is TGTGCCAACAGAGGGGTCAACAATGAGCAGTTCTTC.

The gene calls are TRBV11-2 and TRBJ1-4; D perhaps matches TRBD1 (5 bases). Germline assignment: CDR1 SGHAT and CDR2 FQNNGV. V dropped 8 bases and J dropped 7 bases, with 14 bases sitting between them. The CDR3 is made up of 13 amino acids. This CDR3 reads CASRRQGAEKLFF. The CDR3 coding sequence is TGTGCCAGCCGCCGCCAAGGGGCTGAAAAACTGTTTTTT.

In this sample, this clone turned up once. The genes are TRBV19 and TRBJ2-5, with a tentative D call TRBD2 (5 bases). Germline V gene sequence: CDR1 LNHDA, CDR2 SQIVND (reference sequence). CDR3 size: 13 residues. V lost 4 bases and J 5 bases, leaving 11 bases between the germline ends. CDR3 sequence: CASSKGGSETQYF. Written as DNA, the CDR3 is TGTGCCAGTAGTAAGGGCGGGTCGGAGACCCAGTACTTC.

This clone came up once. This chain uses TRBV30 with TRBJ2-7; D is possibly TRBD1 (6 bases). The V and J ends lost 4 bases and 2 bases respectively, with 15 bases between them. This CDR3 is built from 14 residues. CDR1 and CDR2 (germline): GTSNPN, SVGIG (reference sequence). Here the CDR3 DNA reads TGTGCCTGGATCCGGGGCAGGGGCCCCTACGAGCAGTACTTC. Translation: CAWIRGRGPYEQYF. The full variable domain, in which reference TRBV30 and TRBJ2-7 provide the parts outside the CDR3, is SQTIHQWPATLVQPVGSPLSLECTVEGTSNPNLYWYRQAAGRGLQLLFYSVGIGQISSEVPQNLSASRPQDRQFILSSKKLLLSDSGFYLCAWIRGRGPYEQYFGPGTRLTVT.

V usage is TRBV4-1 and J usage is TRBJ2-1; D unclear. CDR1 MGHRA and CDR2 YSYEKL come from the germline V gene. This CDR3 has 14 amino acids. Trimming stripped 1 base from V and 7 bases from J, with 11 bases between. CDR3 region: CASSQARLRNEQFF. The CDR3 DNA sequence: TGCGCCAGCAGCCAAGCTCGACTCCGGAATGAGCAGTTCTTC.

The chain recombines TRBV7-6 with TRBJ1-1; D is possibly TRBD1 (5 bases). CDR3 size: 15 residues. Germline lookup yields CDR1 SGHVS and CDR2 FNYEAQ. V was shortened by 0 bases and J by 1 base, with 9 bases between the two germline ends. As DNA, the CDR3 is TGTGCCAGCAGCTTAGCGGGGGTCCGGAACACTGAAGCTTTCTTT. It codes for CASSLAGVRNTEAFF.

As concerns this clone: Germline is not matched at one junction end, which may reflect a read error. The V gene is TRBV10-3, the J gene TRBJ2-4; 7 nucleotides align to TRBD1. CDR3 size: 15 residues. Germline V gene sequence: CDR1 ENHRY, CDR2 SYGVKD. The CDR3 nucleotides read TGTGCCAGCAGTTACTCGAGGGGGCGCGGGAACATTCAGTACTTC. It translates to CASSYSRGRGNIQYF.

The gene calls are TRBV23-1 and TRBJ1-3, with TRBD1 matching 8 bases. TRBV23-1 is noted as an ORF with a role that remains uncertain. The J segment lost 0 bases and the V segment lost 4 bases, leaving 14 bases of the junction unmatched. The CDR3 extends over 19 amino acids. The CDR3 DNA is TGCGCCAGCAGTCTCCCTCATTTTGGACAGGGTCGCTCTGGAAACACCATATATTTT. Translation gives CASSLPHFGQGRSGNTIYF.

The genes are TRBV7-9 and TRBJ1-1; 8 bases map to TRBD1. From germline, CDR1 is SEHNR and CDR2 FQNEAQ (reference sequence). V was pared by 5 bases and J by 1 base, with 3 bases of the junction left unmatched. The CDR3 sequence is 14 residues long. The CDR3: CASSPQGANTEAFF. In DNA, the CDR3 is TGTGCCAGCAGCCCTCAGGGGGCGAACACTGAAGCTTTCTTT.

In this sample, this clone turned up once. This chain links TRBV2 with TRBJ2-1; no definite D call. V lost 7 bases to trimming and J lost 6 bases, with 10 bases between them. The length of the CDR3 is 12 residues. Germline loops: CDR1 SNHLY, CDR2 FYNNEI. In DNA, the CDR3 is TGTGCCAGCACTCGCGGCGGCAATGAGCAGTTCTTC. Protein: CASTRGGNEQFF.